Listed here are 16 T cell receptor beta chains from one sample, sequenced in a study of T-cell reconstitution after alpha-beta-depleted transplantation in children. TCRbeta library construction was performed incorporating unique molecular identifiers. TCRdb processed the PCR reads anew with MiXCR; each CDR3 protein has one entry. This table has 700,000 to 950,000 distinct CDR3 sequences, under 20% appearing once. The material sequenced was PBMCs, mostly from graft donor cells, taken 360 days after TCRalphabeta/CD19-depleted stem cell transplant. The source is a male patient aged 5 to 17 who had a stem cell transplant for acute lymphoblastic leukemia, so the T cells may come from the graft donor.

This CDR3 reads CASSHLTTYEQYF. The DNA for the CDR3 is TGCGCCAGCAGCCATCTTACAACCTACGAGCAGTACTTC. This rearrangement joins TRBV4-1 to TRBJ2-7; D is uncertain. The V end lost 3 bases, the J end lost 2 bases, and 8 bases lay between the germline ends. There are 13 residues in the CDR3. Germline V CDR1 and CDR2: MGHRA, YSYEKL.

With regard to this clonotype: Germline is not matched at one junction end, which may reflect a read error. The chain is built from TRBV18 and TRBJ1-1; 9 bases match TRBD1. CDR3 length: 14 residues. Germline CDR1 reads KGHSH; CDR2 reads LQKENI. The CDR3 loop is CASSPGTGNPEAFF. The CDR3 nucleotides are TGTGCCAGCTCACCCGGGACAGGGAACCCTGAAGCTTTCTTT.

This clonotype was seen only a few times. J is TRBJ2-7 and V is TRBV5-1, with a possible D match to TRBD2 (5 bases). The germline V gene encodes CDR1 SGHRS and CDR2 YFSETQ. The CDR3 extends over 15 amino acids. Trimming removed 0 bases at V and 4 bases at J, with 14 bases between. This CDR3 is CASSLVERHPYEQYF. The CDR3 bases are TGCGCCAGCAGCTTGGTAGAGCGGCATCCTTACGAGCAGTACTTC.

V usage is TRBV18 and J usage is TRBJ2-7; D is perhaps TRBD2 (6 bases). Germline-derived CDR1 and CDR2 are KGHSH and LQKENI. V gave up 8 bases and J gave up 0 bases, with 14 bases separating them. The CDR3 is made up of 14 amino acids. CDR3 bases: TGTGCCAGCACCGTTAGCGGAACCTCCTACGAGCAGTACTTC. Translation: CASTVSGTSYEQYF. The variable domain in full, with the rest retrieved from reference TRBV18 and TRBJ2-7, is NAGVMQNPRHLVRRRGQEARLRCSPMKGHSHVYWYRQLPEEGLKFMVYLQKENIIDESGMPKERFSAEFPKEGPSILRIQQVVRGDSAAYFCASTVSGTSYEQYFGPGTRLTVT.

Only a few counts were recorded for this clonotype. CDR3 DNA sequence: TGTGCCAGCAGTTATGAGACTAACTACGAGCAGTACTTC. Protein product: CASSYETNYEQYF. The chain is built from TRBV27 and TRBJ2-7; D possibly corresponds to TRBD2 (5 bases). This CDR3 spans 13 amino acids. The germline V gene has CDR1 MNHEY and CDR2 SMNVEV (reference sequence). The ends were cut back, 4 bases at V and 3 bases at J, with 10 bases in the middle.

V and J are TRBV7-9 and TRBJ1-2; D call uncertain. Trimming stripped 5 bases from V and 2 bases from J, with 15 bases between. The germline V gene has CDR1 SEHNR and CDR2 FQNEAQ (reference sequence). The CDR3 consists of 15 residues. The DNA for the CDR3 is TGTGCCAGCAGCACCCCGTTGGCGGTCAACTATGGCTACACCTTC. This encodes CASSTPLAVNYGYTF.

This clonotype has a handful of counts. The rearrangement links TRBV12-3 or TRBV12-4 to TRBJ2-4, with 9 bases fitting TRBD2. The CDR3 totals 18 residues. V was pared by 2 bases and J by 0 bases, with 8 bases of the junction left unmatched. DNA of the CDR3: TGTGCCAGCAGTTTATTGACTAGCGGAGAACTAGCCAAAAACATTCAGTACTTC. This sequence encodes CASSLLTSGELAKNIQYF.

The rearrangement joins TRBV6-5 to TRBJ1-1, with D hard to call. Trimming took off 0 bases at V and 6 bases at J, with 8 bases between the two ends. The CDR3 runs to 13 residues. From germline, CDR1 is MNHEY and CDR2 SVGAGI. The CDR3 bases are TGTGCCAGCAGTTACTCAGGGAAAGCTGAAGCTTTCTTT. Amino acids: CASSYSGKAEAFF.

In its sample, this clonotype was seen a few times. This chain's CDR3 is CSASFGSIQPQHF. The CDR3 nucleotides are TGCAGTGCTAGCTTCGGATCGATTCAGCCCCAGCATTTT. The chain is built from TRBV20-1 and TRBJ1-5; D gene uncertain. The CDR3 is made up of 13 amino acids. Trimming stripped 3 bases from V and 6 bases from J, with 12 bases between. The V gene's germline CDR1 is DFQATT and CDR2 SNEGSKA (reference sequence).

This clonotype has only a few counts. This chain connects TRBV7-6 to TRBJ2-1; 12 nucleotides align to TRBD2. In germline, CDR1 is SGHVS, CDR2 FNYEAQ. J lost 4 bases, V lost 5 bases, and 9 bases had no gene match. This CDR3 region has 17 residues. The CDR3 spells CASSAAPGLAGYNEQFF. The CDR3 bases are TGTGCCAGCAGCGCCGCGCCGGGACTAGCGGGTTACAATGAGCAGTTCTTC.

A few counts support this clonotype. The chain is built from TRBV12-3 or TRBV12-4 and TRBJ2-5; 8 nucleotides align to TRBD2. The CDR3 sequence is 16 residues long. Trimming removed 3 bases from V and 2 bases from J; junction bases left unmatched: 8. The CDR3 DNA reads TGTGCCAGCAGTTTCTTGGCTAGCGGGCTGCAAGAGACCCAGTACTTC. It encodes CASSFLASGLQETQYF.

This clonotype has ten or more counts. The chain combines TRBV6-4 with TRBJ2-5, with 12 bases matching TRBD2. Per the germline V gene, CDR1 is MRHNA and CDR2 is SNTAGT. CDR3 length: 18 residues. V was pared by 9 bases and J by 2 bases, with 16 bases of the junction left unmatched. The CDR3 region has the DNA TGTGCCAGGATAGTGGTCCTACTAGCGGGAGGCTCACAAGAGACCCAGTACTTC. Amino acids: CARIVVLLAGGSQETQYF.

J is TRBJ2-1 and V is TRBV2; 8 bases fit TRBD2. This CDR3 region has 13 residues. In germline, CDR1 is SNHLY, CDR2 FYNNEI. Unmatched junction bases numbered 1, after V lost 3 bases and J lost 6 bases. The DNA for the CDR3 is TGTGCCAGCAGTGAGGGGACTAGCAATGAGCAGTTCTTC. Translating gives CASSEGTSNEQFF.

The chain carries TRBV7-9 and TRBJ2-3; 8 bases fit TRBD2. The CDR3 contains 17 residues. Germline V gene lookup returns CDR1 SEHNR and CDR2 FQNEAQ (reference sequence). V was pared by 1 base and J by 0 bases, with 6 bases of the junction left unmatched. This chain's CDR3 is CASSLGSGSPSTDTQYF. The CDR3 region has the DNA TGTGCCAGCAGCTTAGGGAGCGGGAGCCCCAGCACAGATACGCAGTATTTT.

This clonotype was observed a handful of times. The genes are TRBV4-2 and TRBJ2-3, with D possibly being TRBD2 (6 bases). The CDR3 is 17 amino acids. Trimming left V 1 base short and J 2 bases short, with 16 bases between. The germline V gene has CDR1 LGHNA and CDR2 YNFKEQ. The chain's CDR3 is CASSQGGPAGHTDTQYF. The CDR3 DNA reads TGTGCCAGCAGCCAAGGAGGGCCAGCGGGCCACACAGATACGCAGTATTTT.

This clonotype was seen only a few times. The chain has TRBV28 and TRBJ2-7, with 7 bases lining up with TRBD1. Germline trimming cut 5 bases from V and 3 bases from J; bases unmatched to any gene: 4. Germline V lookup: CDR1 MDHEN, CDR2 SYDVKM. This CDR3 is 13 amino acids long. The CDR3 nucleotides read TGTGCCAGCAGTGTACAGGGGATCTACGAGCAGTACTTC. Translating it yields CASSVQGIYEQYF.